This TCR beta chain is from a study of blood T cell repertoires in COVID-19 (dated by TCRdb to 2020 to 2022). With regard to the full study: Collaborator samples came from the United States, Italy and Spain and covered acute and convalescent phases of COVID-19. The material from the prospective study consisted of cDNA or gDNA derived from T cells, B-cell-depleted T cells, or PBMCs. Subjects who had been exposed to COVID-19, were actively infected with it, or had recovered from it provided the deeply sampled blood TCRbeta repertoires that made up the dataset. The repertoires were released in a freely available public database intended as a resource for research on the immune response to SARS-CoV-2. Samples came from the ongoing ImmuneRACE study (first 160 participants) plus 1,254 subjects from 6 global collaborators. A de-identified subject ID, COVID-19 status, age in years and sex were almost always included in the sample metadata. Where available, HLA class I and class II types were obtained from metadata supplied by the sample provider rather than from assay-based typing. Summary of the overall study and its limitations: The amount of clinical and demographic metadata varied by source and participant and was provided uncurated.

The germline V gene gives CDR1 as KGHSH and CDR2 as LQKENI. V lost 4 bases and J lost 2 bases; the stretch between them is 11 bases long. The CDR3 has 15 amino acids, counting the end cysteine and phenylalanine. The retained sequence is limited to the CDR3, 45 bases, with the frame set at the first base. Collaborating institutions collected whole blood in K2EDTA tubes following their own protocols. For TCRbeta analysis, collaborators shipped samples as frozen whole blood, isolated PBMCs, or DNA extracted from either of those sample types. TCRbeta CDR3 regions were amplified from genomic DNA using the immunoSEQ Assay, a bias-controlled multiplex PCR. Per the source publication's procedure: Nucleated cell counts per sample were estimated from amplification of reference gene primers within the assay. To quantify the absolute abundance of each unique TCRbeta CDR3 rearrangement, sequence reads were collapsed and filtered. For each sample, productive Simpson clonality was calculated as the square root of Simpson's diversity index over productive rearrangements. TCRdb re-hosts the immuneACCESS table, in-frame sequences only. Its copies lack some clones; in the studies checked, an unresolved V gene accounts for under half of them, and the cause for the rest is not known. The DNA was the basis for D and trimming; V, J and clone size are from that table. This sample lists fewer than 55,000 clones; roughly nine tenths were detected once. The ten largest clones capture roughly 10% of the sample.

As to this clone: The antigen this receptor binds is unknown. No much larger clonotype is one base removed from it; base qualities were not supplied.

This clonotype was obtained from an older man with active or convalescent COVID-19. Specimen: peripheral blood. The rearrangement joined TRBV18 to TRBJ1-4; the best D guess is TRBD1, with 5 bases matching. The CDR3 has the sequence CASSRPGGTNEKLFF. The base sequence is TGTGCCAGCTCACGACCGGGGGGTACTAATGAAAAACTGTTTTTT.